One TCR beta chain is described in this entry. In the authors' methods: Reference gene primer amplification in the assay estimated nucleated cell counts. Method: immunoSEQ multiplex PCR; TCRdb's copy keeps in-frame clones and lacks some. That table gives V, J and clone size, and the DNA gave D and trimming. The data contain about 160,000 clones, over 80% of them singletons. This entry belongs to a study of blood T cell repertoires in COVID-19. Germline lookup yields CDR1 LNHDA and CDR2 SQIVND (reference sequence). V lost 7 bases to trimming and J lost 0 bases; unmatched junction nucleotides: 6. The CDR3 runs 15 residues.

The V and J genes are TRBV19 and TRBJ1-3; TRBD1 aligns across 7 bases. Sequencing was performed on peripheral blood. The TCR sequence derives from a woman between 50 and 59 years old with acute or convalescent COVID-19. CDR3 region: CASTRQGYSGNTIYF. The DNA for the CDR3 is TGTGCCAGTACCCGACAGGGCTACTCTGGAAACACCATATATTTT.